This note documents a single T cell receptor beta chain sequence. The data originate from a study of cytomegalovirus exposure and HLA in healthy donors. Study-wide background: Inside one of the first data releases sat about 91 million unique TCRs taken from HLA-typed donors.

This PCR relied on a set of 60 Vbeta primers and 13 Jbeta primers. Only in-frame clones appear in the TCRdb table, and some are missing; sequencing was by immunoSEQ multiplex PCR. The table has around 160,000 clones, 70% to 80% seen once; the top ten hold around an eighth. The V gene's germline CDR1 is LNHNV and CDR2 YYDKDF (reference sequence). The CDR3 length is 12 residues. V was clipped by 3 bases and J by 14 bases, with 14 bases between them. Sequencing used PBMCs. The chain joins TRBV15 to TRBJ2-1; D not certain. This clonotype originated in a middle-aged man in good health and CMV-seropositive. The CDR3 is CATSRSGEVEFF. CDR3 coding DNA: TGTGCCACCAGCAGGTCGGGTGAGGTGGAGTTCTTC.